The 29 T cell receptor beta chains below all came from one sample that was sequenced in a study of cytomegalovirus exposure and HLA in healthy donors (TCRdb year 2017). Library preparation employed the immunoSEQ multiplex PCR assay. The multiplex PCR relied on a mix of 60 forward primers for TCR Vbeta segments and 13 reverse primers for TCR Jbeta segments. TCRdb holds this immuneACCESS table with in-frame rearrangements only. Some clones are missing; in checked studies, unresolved V genes explain under half, and the rest has no known cause. Present in this sample are 120,000 to 150,000 clones, about 82% of which were seen just once. Together, the top ten hold around 3.2% of the sample. Source material: PBMCs. The receptors were sampled from a male donor in good health and CMV-seronegative.

The chain recombines TRBV6-4 with TRBJ2-1; TRBD2 agrees at 10 bases. The CDR3 covers 15 residues. Germline CDR1 is MRHNA and CDR2 is SNTAGT. V lost 6 bases to trimming and J lost 4 bases; unmatched junction nucleotides: 6. CDR3 nucleotide sequence: TGTGCCAGCAGCGGTCTAGCGGGGGATTACAATGAGCAGTTCTTC. It yields the protein CASSGLAGDYNEQFF.

CDR3 sequence (DNA): TGTGCCAGCTCAAAGGCAGGTGACAATCAGCCCCAGCATTTT. Its translation is CASSKAGDNQPQHF. The chain couples TRBV18 to TRBJ1-5, with D unclear. This CDR3 is built from 14 residues. CDR1 is KGHSH and CDR2 is LQKENI in the germline V gene. Trimming pared 5 bases from V and 3 bases from J, leaving 11 bases between. Full variable domain (outside the CDR3, taken from reference TRBV18 and TRBJ1-5): NAGVMQNPRHLVRRRGQEARLRCSPMKGHSHVYWYRQLPEEGLKFMVYLQKENIIDESGMPKERFSAEFPKEGPSILRIQQVVRGDSAAYFCASSKAGDNQPQHFGDGTRLSIL.

This chain connects TRBV5-8 to TRBJ1-2; no clear D. Germline V gives CDR1 SGHTS, CDR2 YDEGEE. Trimming took 2 bases from V and 5 from J, leaving 19 bases between them. The CDR3 contains 16 residues. The CDR3: CASSFSMTRRRYGYTF. In nucleotides, the CDR3 is TGTGCCAGCAGCTTCTCCATGACAAGAAGACGGTATGGCTACACCTTC. Variable domain in full (rest from reference TRBV5-8 and TRBJ1-2): EAGVTQSPTHLIKTRGQQATLRCSPISGHTSVYWYQQALGLGLQFLLWYDEGEERNRGNFPPRFSGRQFPNYSSELNVNALELEDSALYLCASSFSMTRRRYGYTFGSGTRLTVV.

The J gene is TRBJ2-3, the V gene TRBV2; D is possibly TRBD1 (7 bases). The germline V gene has CDR1 SNHLY and CDR2 FYNNEI. The CDR3 consists of 16 residues. V was cut by 9 bases and J by 3 bases, with 22 bases left in between. The CDR3 sequence is CASQKASQGGTDTQYF. As DNA, the CDR3 is TGTGCCAGTCAAAAGGCTAGCCAGGGGGGAACAGATACGCAGTATTTT.

This clone was found once. The rearrangement joins TRBV2 to TRBJ2-5; 8 nucleotides match TRBD2. CDR1 is SNHLY, CDR2 FYNNEI, per germline. Trimming removed 2 bases from V and 5 bases from J; junction bases left unmatched: 10. CDR3 size: 16 residues. Here the CDR3 DNA reads TGTGCCAGCAGTGAATATTCTTCCGTAGCGGGGGAGACCCAGTACTTC. Translated, it gives CASSEYSSVAGETQYF.

The chain is built from TRBV5-6 and TRBJ1-1; perhaps TRBD1 as D (6 bases). With 1 base removed from V and 1 base from J, the gap between germline ends came to 11 bases. The germline gives CDR1 SGHDT, CDR2 YYEEEE. The CDR3 is 15 amino acids. The CDR3 nucleotides are TGTGCCAGCAGCTTGTACAGGGTCGGGAACACTGAAGCTTTCTTT. Protein product: CASSLYRVGNTEAFF.

CDR3 in amino acids: CASNQGMSAEAFF. As DNA, the CDR3 is TGTGCCAGTAACCAGGGGATGAGCGCTGAAGCTTTCTTT. This chain joins TRBV19 and TRBJ1-1; D is perhaps TRBD1 (6 bases). This CDR3 contains 13 residues. The V end lost 7 bases, the J end lost 6 bases, and 15 bases lay between the germline ends. The germline V gene encodes CDR1 LNHDA and CDR2 SQIVND (reference sequence).

The DNA for the CDR3 is TGTGCCAGCAGTTTATTGGGCCCGACAGCCTCCTACGAGCAGTACTTC. It specifies CASSLLGPTASYEQYF. The genes are TRBV27 and TRBJ2-7; possible D gene TRBD1, 5 bases. Germline loops: CDR1 MNHEY, CDR2 SMNVEV (reference sequence). The V gene lost 1 base and the J gene lost 0 bases, with 13 bases spanning the gap. The CDR3 runs to 16 residues.

The CDR3 DNA reads TGTGCCAGCAGCAGGTCGGGGGGCCTACCCGCGAACACCGGGGAGCTGTTTTTT. This encodes CASSRSGGLPANTGELFF. This chain connects TRBV11-3 to TRBJ2-2; weak D call: TRBD2 (7 bases). The CDR3 loop spans 18 amino acids. From germline, CDR1 is SGHNT and CDR2 YENEEA. The V end was cut by 5 bases, the J end by 0 bases, with 19 bases between.

J is TRBJ2-3 and V is TRBV7-2; D might be TRBD2 (6 bases). This CDR3 is 15 amino acids long. Trimming took 0 bases from V and 4 from J, leaving 11 bases between them. Germline values: CDR1 SGHTA, CDR2 FQGNSA. The CDR3 DNA reads as TGTGCCAGCAGCTTAGCGGGGGGTTGGGCAGATACGCAGTATTTT. Translating gives CASSLAGGWADTQYF.

The CDR3 bases are TGTGCCAGCAGCCCCGACAGGGGTGGCACAGATACGCAGTATTTT. This encodes CASSPDRGGTDTQYF. The chain carries TRBV7-3 and TRBJ2-3; 8 nucleotides match TRBD1. The germline V gene encodes CDR1 SGHTA and CDR2 FQGTGA. CDR3 length: 15 amino acids. With 5 bases clipped from V and 1 base from J, the junction kept 5 bases outside the gene matches.

The chain has TRBV10-3 and TRBJ2-7; 9 nucleotides match TRBD2. The CDR3 length is 17 residues. Looked up from germline, CDR1 is ENHRY and CDR2 is SYGVKD. V lost 4 bases and J lost 3; bases outside the gene matches: 13. The CDR3 protein is CAISGPPRASGDYEQYF. The CDR3 DNA is TGTGCCATCAGTGGCCCTCCCCGGGCTAGCGGGGACTACGAGCAGTACTTC.

The chain uses TRBV30 and TRBJ2-7, with 12 bases lining up with TRBD2. The CDR3 has 15 residues. The J segment lost 11 bases and the V segment lost 2 bases, leaving 13 bases of the junction unmatched. Germline V gene sequence: CDR1 GTSNPN, CDR2 SVGIG (reference sequence). Here the CDR3 DNA reads TGTGCCTGGAGTCTAGGGGCAGGACTAGCGGGAAGGAAGTACTTC. It specifies CAWSLGAGLAGRKYF.

V usage is TRBV27 and J usage is TRBJ1-5, with a tentative D call TRBD1 (5 bases). Trimming left V 6 bases short and J 5 bases short, with 29 bases between. Per germline, CDR1 MNHEY and CDR2 SMNVEV (reference sequence). The CDR3 sequence is 19 residues long. This CDR3 reads CASRVIGGVRTDEDQPQHF. The CDR3 bases are TGTGCCAGCAGAGTTATTGGGGGGGTTCGGACGGATGAAGATCAGCCCCAGCATTTT.

The chain uses TRBV7-6 and TRBJ1-2; D is possibly TRBD1 (6 bases). The germline V gene encodes CDR1 SGHVS and CDR2 FNYEAQ. The length of the CDR3 is 13 residues. Trimming removed 4 bases at V and 6 bases at J, with 12 bases between. The CDR3 DNA follows: TGTGCCAGCAGCTCTACACAGGGAAATGGCTACACCTTC. Amino acids: CASSSTQGNGYTF.

The chain has TRBV18 and TRBJ2-7; TRBD2 matches at 7 bases. V lost 6 bases and J lost 2; bases outside the gene matches: 7. The germline CDR1 and CDR2 sequences are KGHSH and LQKENI. The CDR3 is 14 amino acids. The CDR3 spells CASSRAGPTYEQYF. CDR3 sequence (DNA): TGTGCCAGCTCCAGAGCGGGGCCCACCTACGAGCAGTACTTC. The full variable domain, completed using reference TRBV18 and TRBJ2-7, is NAGVMQNPRHLVRRRGQEARLRCSPMKGHSHVYWYRQLPEEGLKFMVYLQKENIIDESGMPKERFSAEFPKEGPSILRIQQVVRGDSAAYFCASSRAGPTYEQYFGPGTRLTVT.

The CDR3: CASSIVPSSGGTDTQYF. In nucleotides, the CDR3 is TGTGCCAGTAGTATTGTCCCGTCTAGCGGGGGGACAGATACGCAGTATTTT. The chain combines TRBV19 with TRBJ2-3, with 11 bases lining up with TRBD2. After removal of 3 bases from V and 3 bases from J, the junction contained 8 bases not matched to a gene. The CDR3 runs to 17 residues. The V gene's germline CDR1 is LNHDA and CDR2 SQIVND (reference sequence). The whole variable domain, remainder taken from reference TRBV19 and TRBJ2-3, is DGGITQSPKYLFRKEGQNVTLSCEQNLNHDAMYWYRQDPGQGLRLIYYSQIVNDFQKGDIAEGYSVSREKKESFPLTVTSAQKNPTAFYLCASSIVPSSGGTDTQYFGPGTRLTVL.

The chain employs TRBV7-3 and TRBJ2-7; TRBD1 aligns across 7 bases. From germline, CDR1 is SGHTA and CDR2 FQGTGA. The CDR3 runs 16 residues. J was trimmed by 5 bases and V by 2 bases; bases with no gene match: 12. The CDR3, as DNA: TGTGCCAGCAGCTTAGGTCCGACAGGGATAGGGAACGAGCAGTACTTC. Encoded protein: CASSLGPTGIGNEQYF.

V and J are TRBV2 and TRBJ1-6, with 10 bases fitting TRBD1. The CDR3 spans 15 residues. The V gene end was trimmed by 5 bases and the J gene end by 6 bases; junction bases not matched to a gene: 4. From germline, CDR1 is SNHLY and CDR2 FYNNEI. The DNA of the CDR3 is TGTGCCAGCAGTCTGGGGACAGGGGCTAATTCACCCCTCCACTTT. This translates into CASSLGTGANSPLHF.

This sequence joins TRBV7-2 and TRBJ2-7, with D possibly being TRBD2 (6 bases). The CDR3 loop spans 14 amino acids. Per the germline V gene, CDR1 is SGHTA and CDR2 is FQGNSA. Trimming removed 4 bases from V and 2 bases from J, with 12 bases in between. CDR3 coding DNA: TGTGCCAGCAGCTGGTCTGGAGGGGCCTACGAGCAGTACTTC. Protein: CASSWSGGAYEQYF.

V gene TRBV9 combines with J gene TRBJ2-1; tentatively, D is TRBD2 (5 bases). Per the germline V gene, CDR1 is SGDLS and CDR2 is YYNGEE. V was shortened by 0 bases and J by 2 bases, with 9 bases between the two germline ends. The CDR3 consists of 15 residues. This CDR3 reads CASSVDSGPYNEQFF. The CDR3 nucleotides are TGTGCCAGCAGCGTAGACAGCGGCCCCTACAATGAGCAGTTCTTC.

This rearrangement joins TRBV6-6 to TRBJ2-2, with a possible D match to TRBD1 (5 bases). The CDR3 sequence is 15 residues long. Germline-derived CDR1 and CDR2 are MNHNY and SVGAGI (reference sequence). Trimming shortened V by 6 bases and J by 2 bases, and 13 bases separated the two germline ends. Here the CDR3 reads CASRLGVLNTGELFF. The CDR3 DNA sequence: TGTGCCAGCAGGCTAGGGGTCCTCAACACCGGGGAGCTGTTTTTT.

The genes are TRBV6-6 and TRBJ1-2; no reliable D call. Deletions cut 10 bases from V and 5 bases from J, with 14 bases between. Germline-derived CDR1 and CDR2 are MNHNY and SVGAGI (reference sequence). The length of the CDR3 is 12 residues. CDR3 nucleotide sequence: TGTGCCATGGGAGGTCGGCATTATGGCTACACCTTC. It encodes CAMGGRHYGYTF.

CDR3 coding DNA: TGTGCCAGCAGCTTAGGCGGAGGTCGAGAGGGTCGAAGGCACGAGCAGTACTTC. Protein product: CASSLGGGREGRRHEQYF. This rearrangement joins TRBV7-8 to TRBJ2-7; D possibly corresponds to TRBD2 (5 bases). The ends were cut back, 1 base at V and 5 bases at J, with 24 bases in the middle. The CDR3 has 18 amino acids. Germline V gene data show CDR1 as SGHVS and CDR2 as FQNEAQ.

In this sample, this clone turned up a few times. The rearrangement uses TRBV5-5 and TRBJ2-1; 7 bases fit TRBD2. This CDR3 contains 16 residues. V shed 0 bases and J 3 bases; nucleotides not matched to a gene: 6. CDR1 and CDR2 from the germline V gene are SGHKS and YYEKEE (reference sequence). The CDR3 coding sequence is TGTGCCAGCAGCTTGGATGAGCGGGGAATCTACAATGAGCAGTTCTTC. Protein product: CASSLDERGIYNEQFF. Filled out from reference TRBV5-5 and TRBJ2-1, the complete variable domain reads DAGVTQSPTHLIKTRGQQVTLRCSPISGHKSVSWYQQVLGQGPQFIFQYYEKEERGRGNFPDRFSARQFPNYSSELNVNALLLGDSALYLCASSLDERGIYNEQFFGPGTRLTVL.

The chain links TRBV5-1 to TRBJ2-1; 8 bases agree with TRBD1. This CDR3 comprises 16 residues. Germline assignment: CDR1 SGHRS and CDR2 YFSETQ. The V segment lost 3 bases and the J segment 9 bases; nucleotides outside the gene matches: 14. Here the CDR3 reads CASSYTLSTTGGEQFF. The CDR3 nucleotides read TGCGCCAGCAGCTACACCCTTAGTACAACAGGGGGTGAGCAGTTCTTC.

The chain is built from TRBV15 and TRBJ2-7, with D maybe TRBD1 (5 bases). The CDR3 is made up of 13 amino acids. V lost 3 bases, J lost 3 bases, and 9 bases lay in between. Germline-derived CDR1 and CDR2 are LNHNV and YYDKDF (reference sequence). CDR3 coding DNA: TGTGCCACCAGCAGGGACATTCTCTACGAGCAGTACTTC. Translated: CATSRDILYEQYF. Full variable domain (missing parts from reference TRBV15 and TRBJ2-7): DAMVIQNPRYQVTQFGKPVTLSCSQTLNHNVMYWYQQKSSQAPKLLFHYYDKDFNNEADTPDNFQSRRPNTSFCFLDIRSPGLGDTAMYLCATSRDILYEQYFGPGTRLTVT.

This sequence joins TRBV18 and TRBJ1-4; D not certain. The CDR3 runs 13 residues. Germline values: CDR1 KGHSH, CDR2 LQKENI. V lost 6 bases to trimming and J lost 5 bases, with 10 bases between them. The CDR3 DNA reads as TGTGCCAGCTCGGAACAGCTAAATGAAAAACTGTTTTTT. Its translation: CASSEQLNEKLFF. The whole variable domain, remainder taken from reference TRBV18 and TRBJ1-4, is NAGVMQNPRHLVRRRGQEARLRCSPMKGHSHVYWYRQLPEEGLKFMVYLQKENIIDESGMPKERFSAEFPKEGPSILRIQQVVRGDSAAYFCASSEQLNEKLFFGSGTQLSVL.

This clone was observed a handful of times. The rearrangement links TRBV9 to TRBJ1-1; D gene unclear. The V and J ends lost 0 bases and 6 bases respectively, with 18 bases between them. The CDR3 has 16 amino acids. Per germline, CDR1 SGDLS and CDR2 YYNGEE. CDR3 in DNA: TGTGCCAGCAGCGTAGCTACCATGGGAGGGTCAGCTGAAGCTTTCTTT. It yields the protein CASSVATMGGSAEAFF.